The text below deals with one T cell receptor beta chain. The sample originates from a study of chemoradiotherapy in HPV16-positive cancers. The CDR3 runs to 14 residues. Germline loops: CDR1 SGHNT, CDR2 YYREEE (reference sequence). The junction had 7 bases not matched to a gene; V was cut back by 4 bases and J by 7 bases. Sequencing used immunoSEQ multiplex PCR; TCRdb keeps in-frame clones, though not all of them. Of a few thousand clones in the sample, about 88% were seen once. This chain links TRBV5-4 with TRBJ2-1, with 8 bases matching TRBD1. This sequence originates from a human donor with HPV-associated anogenital cancer. Here the sequenced sample was tumor tissue, taken from a patient who underwent chemoradiotherapy. This CDR3 is CASSGLGTGNEQFF. The CDR3 region has the DNA TGTGCCAGCAGCGGGCTAGGGACAGGAAATGAGCAGTTCTTC.